The 30 T cell receptor beta chains below were found in one sample sequenced in a study of naive and memory T cell subsets. Ligated cDNA underwent four rounds of PCR with nested alpha and beta constant region primers and SP2. TCRdb called the UMI-ligation and nested PCR reads again in MiXCR, with one record for every CDR3 protein. Among about 37,000 distinct CDR3 sequences listed, more than 9.5% were seen once. Treatment of the sample: skin biopsy from PPD injection site in Mantoux-positive individual. The library had UMIs added by 3' ligation of an oligonucleotide to TCR cDNA. The material was skin, obtained from a tuberculin skin test site. These receptors were taken from an adult in good health.

This clonotype was picked up a small number of times. The chain uses TRBV29-1 and TRBJ2-3; the D gene is possibly TRBD1 (6 bases). V lost 6 bases to trimming and J lost 9 bases, with 16 bases between them. There are 12 residues in the CDR3. The germline CDR1 and CDR2 sequences are SQVTM and ANQGSEA. CDR3 in DNA: TGCAGCGTGCGACTTCAACAGGGAACGCAGTATTTT. This gives the protein CSVRLQQGTQYF.

V is TRBV27 and J is TRBJ1-1, with D perhaps matching TRBD1 (6 bases). CDR1 is MNHEY and CDR2 is SMNVEV in the germline V gene (reference sequence). This CDR3 has 14 residues. V lost 6 bases and J lost 4, with 15 bases in between. CDR3 amino acids: CASSSNRDGTEAFF. In DNA form, the CDR3 reads TGTGCCAGCAGCTCAAACAGGGATGGCACTGAAGCTTTCTTT.

Many counts were recorded for this clonotype. The chain couples TRBV5-1 to TRBJ2-4; perhaps TRBD2 as D (5 bases). Germline lookup yields CDR1 SGHRS and CDR2 YFSETQ. The CDR3 is made up of 13 amino acids. The V end lost 0 bases, the J end lost 8 bases, and 9 bases lay between the germline ends. The CDR3 DNA follows: TGCGCCAGCAGCTTGGCCGGGGTGGACATTCAGTACTTC. Translated: CASSLAGVDIQYF.

This clonotype was seen repeatedly, ten times or more. A much larger clone differs by one base, so this may be a read error. The chain links TRBV25-1 to TRBJ2-5; possible D gene TRBD1, 5 bases. Germline CDR1 and CDR2: MGHDK and SYGVNS. The V gene lost 8 bases and the J gene lost 2 bases, with 18 bases spanning the gap. This CDR3 spans 15 amino acids. In DNA form, the CDR3 reads TGTGCCAGCGGAGACCGTGGCACAGGACAAGAGACCCAGTACTTC. Residues: CASGDRGTGQETQYF. Looking up the rest from reference TRBV25-1 and TRBJ2-5 gives the full variable domain: EADIYQTPRYLVIGTGKKITLECSQTMGHDKMYWYQQDPGMELHLIHYSYGVNSTEKGDLSSESTVSRIRTEHFPLTLESARPSHTSQYLCASGDRGTGQETQYFGPGTRLLVL.

This clonotype was observed many times. The chain joins TRBV7-8 to TRBJ2-2; D uncertain. This CDR3 has 13 residues. V was pared by 4 bases and J by 2 bases, with 5 bases between. Germline CDR1 SGHVS, CDR2 FQNEAQ. CDR3 coding DNA: TGTGCCAGCAGCTCAGTTAACACCGGGGAGCTGTTTTTT. Residues: CASSSVNTGELFF.

This clonotype was counted many times. The chain carries TRBV10-1 and TRBJ2-1; the match to TRBD2 covers 7 bases. V shed 6 bases, J shed 9 bases, and the junction held 14 bases outside the gene matches. This CDR3 region has 15 residues. From germline, CDR1 is WNHNN and CDR2 SYGVQD (reference sequence). CDR3 loop: CASSDLRDYFPEQFF. For the CDR3, the DNA is TGCGCCAGCAGCGACCTCCGGGACTATTTTCCTGAGCAGTTCTTC.

This clonotype showed up many times. The chain employs TRBV6-5 and TRBJ2-5; D not certain. V lost 2 bases and J 0 bases, leaving 1 base between the germline ends. Germline V gene sequence: CDR1 MNHEY, CDR2 SVGAGI. CDR3 length equals 12 residues. The CDR3 here is CASSYNQETQYF. CDR3 coding DNA: TGTGCCAGCAGTTACAACCAAGAGACCCAGTACTTC.

This clonotype showed up many times. The chain links TRBV6-5 to TRBJ2-5; TRBD2 matches 10 bases. Germline V gene lookup returns CDR1 MNHEY and CDR2 SVGAGI. The CDR3 spans 15 residues. The V gene end was trimmed by 6 bases and the J gene end by 5 bases; junction bases not matched to a gene: 9. For the CDR3, the DNA is TGTGCCAGCAGGTCACTGGCTAGCGGGAGCGAGACCCAGTACTTC. As protein: CASRSLASGSETQYF.

This clonotype was counted ten times or more. This chain uses TRBV19 with TRBJ1-2; D gene unclear. Germline V gene lookup returns CDR1 LNHDA and CDR2 SQIVND (reference sequence). The germline V and J ends were trimmed by 5 bases and 4 bases, with 8 bases remaining between them. The CDR3 is 12 residues long. Written as DNA, the CDR3 is TGTGCCAGTAGTGGTCGTGCCTATGGCTACACCTTC. It is translated as CASSGRAYGYTF.

This chain links TRBV30 with TRBJ1-1; D perhaps matches TRBD1 (5 bases). Trimming left V 3 bases short and J 3 bases short, with 11 bases between. Germline V gene sequence: CDR1 GTSNPN, CDR2 SVGIG (reference sequence). This CDR3 is built from 13 residues. CDR3 in DNA: TGTGCCTGGAGATCGGGGGTGCACACTGAAGCTTTCTTT. Translation: CAWRSGVHTEAFF.

This clonotype was found a few times. The CDR3 region has the DNA TGTGCCAGTAGTACCCATTCAGGGAACACTGAAGCTTTCTTT. As protein: CASSTHSGNTEAFF. V usage is TRBV19 and J usage is TRBJ1-1; unclear D gene. The germline CDR1 and CDR2 sequences are LNHDA and SQIVND (reference sequence). This CDR3 is 14 amino acids long. V was pared by 4 bases and J by 1 base, with 10 bases between.

The V and J genes are TRBV7-2 and TRBJ2-4; TRBD1 matches at 11 bases. CDR1 and CDR2 from the germline V gene are SGHTA and FQGNSA. V trimming: 2 bases; J trimming: 8 bases; junction bases outside the gene matches: 5. The CDR3 has 15 residues. CDR3 sequence (DNA): TGTGCCAGCAGCTTAAGCCGGGACAGGGGGGACATTCAGTACTTC. This translates into CASSLSRDRGDIQYF.

J is TRBJ2-3 and V is TRBV30; D may match TRBD1 or TRBD2 (5 bases each). Germline CDR1 GTSNPN, CDR2 SVGIG (reference sequence). Trimming stripped 0 bases from V and 1 base from J, with 8 bases between. The CDR3 has 14 residues. The CDR3, as DNA: TGTGCCTGGAGTGTGGGGACCCGCACAGATACGCAGTATTTT. Translating gives CAWSVGTRTDTQYF.

The chain has TRBV20-1 and TRBJ2-7; 15 bases map to TRBD2. With 5 bases clipped from V and 3 bases from J, the junction kept 17 bases outside the gene matches. The V gene's germline CDR1 is DFQATT and CDR2 SNEGSKA (reference sequence). This CDR3 is 19 amino acids long. The CDR3 bases are TGCAGTGCTCTACCTTCCGGGACTAGCGGGGGGTCCCGCGTCTACGAGCAGTACTTC. Translation gives CSALPSGTSGGSRVYEQYF.

This clonotype was detected a few times. This chain links TRBV25-1 with TRBJ2-2, with 9 bases aligning to TRBD1. The CDR3 runs to 15 residues. Germline CDR1 MGHDK, CDR2 SYGVNS. V gave up 4 bases and J gave up 3 bases; unmatched junction bases: 3. The CDR3 nucleotides read TGTGCCAGCAGTGCAGGGGACAGGGACACCGGGGAGCTGTTTTTT. Translating it yields CASSAGDRDTGELFF.

Only one count was recorded for this clonotype. This sequence joins TRBV7-9 and TRBJ2-3, with 13 bases lining up with TRBD2. This CDR3 region has 18 residues. J was trimmed by 4 bases and V by 5 bases; bases with no gene match: 12. Looked up from germline, CDR1 is SEHNR and CDR2 is FQNEAQ (reference sequence). The CDR3 nucleotides read TGTGCCAGCAGCCAACTAGCGGGGGGGCGGGGTCAGCCAGATACGCAGTATTTT. It translates to CASSQLAGGRGQPDTQYF.

In this sample, this clonotype turned up a few times. The chain is built from TRBV6-1 and TRBJ1-5; 9 bases line up with TRBD1. CDR3 length: 18 residues. In germline, CDR1 is MNHNS, CDR2 SASEGT. V dropped 7 bases and J dropped 0; count of bases not matched to a gene: 13. The CDR3 coding sequence is TGTGCCAGCACCCTAAGGACAGGGGCCGTATATAGCAATCAGCCCCAGCATTTT. Encoded protein: CASTLRTGAVYSNQPQHF.

V gene TRBV5-1 combines with J gene TRBJ2-1, with 7 positions matching TRBD1. The CDR3 is made up of 16 amino acids. The V and J ends lost 6 bases and 7 bases, in that order; junction bases with no gene match: 16. Germline V gene sequence: CDR1 SGHRS, CDR2 YFSETQ. CDR3 sequence (DNA): TGCGCCAGCACCTGGAACAGGGGCCAAGGTAGGAATGAGCAGTTCTTC. Protein sequence: CASTWNRGQGRNEQFF.

This clonotype has a count of ten or more. The chain combines TRBV7-9 with TRBJ2-7; D remains ambiguous. Germline V gene lookup returns CDR1 SEHNR and CDR2 FQNEAQ (reference sequence). The CDR3 sequence is 12 residues long. Trimming shortened V by 5 bases and J by 11 bases, and 16 bases separated the two germline ends. Here the CDR3 DNA reads TGTGCCAGCAGCGATGAGACGGTACGAAAGTACTTC. Amino acid sequence: CASSDETVRKYF.

This clonotype showed up just a few times. J is TRBJ2-7 and V is TRBV12-3 or TRBV12-4; D is unclear. This CDR3 spans 14 amino acids. Trimming removed 2 bases from V and 3 bases from J, with 11 bases in between. CDR3 sequence: CASSLSSANYEQYF. The CDR3 DNA sequence: TGTGCCAGCAGTTTAAGTTCAGCAAACTACGAGCAGTACTTC.

V usage is TRBV29-1 and J usage is TRBJ1-2; D not resolved. Trimming left V 6 bases short and J 2 bases short, with 16 bases between. Germline lookup yields CDR1 SQVTM and CDR2 ANQGSEA. The CDR3 is made up of 14 amino acids. CDR3 loop: CSVSPIGHNYGYTF. The CDR3 coding sequence is TGCAGCGTCTCCCCCATCGGGCACAACTATGGCTACACCTTC.

In its sample, this clonotype was seen once. CDR3 DNA: TGCAGTGCTCGTCTATTAAACATAGATACGCAGTATTTT. Translation: CSARLLNIDTQYF. The V and J genes are TRBV20-1 and TRBJ2-3; D is undetermined. V was shortened by 5 bases and J by 5 bases, with 14 bases between the two germline ends. The CDR3 extends over 13 amino acids. Germline-derived CDR1 and CDR2 are DFQATT and SNEGSKA (reference sequence).

This chain joins TRBV3-1 and TRBJ2-3, with TRBD2 identical over 7 bases. The CDR3 covers 17 residues. The V gene end was trimmed by 3 bases and the J gene end by 7 bases; junction bases not matched to a gene: 16. CDR1 and CDR2 (germline): LGHDT, YNNKEL (reference sequence). The CDR3 reads CASSQYWGSGEDNTQYF. For the CDR3, the DNA is TGTGCCAGCAGCCAGTACTGGGGGAGCGGGGAAGACAATACGCAGTATTTT.

This clonotype was detected a few times. The chain carries TRBV12-3 or TRBV12-4 and TRBJ2-7, with D possibly being TRBD2 (7 bases). The ends were cut back, 1 base at V and 2 bases at J, with 9 bases in the middle. The CDR3 covers 14 residues. The CDR3 sequence is CASSLGGGPYEQYF. The CDR3 DNA reads TGTGCCAGCAGTTTAGGCGGGGGCCCCTACGAGCAGTACTTC.

On this clonotype: The germline gene is not matched at one end of the junction; a read error may be the cause. The chain uses TRBV5-5 and TRBJ1-5; TRBD1 matches 8 bases. The CDR3 spans 15 residues. Germline lookup yields CDR1 SGHKS and CDR2 YYEKEE (reference sequence). The CDR3 is CASSFRGTGNQPQHF. DNA for the CDR3: TGTGCCAGCAGCTTCAGGGGGACAGGCAACCAGCCCCAGCATTTT.

This clonotype has at least ten counts. The genes are TRBV3-1 and TRBJ1-1, with D uncertain. CDR1 is LGHDT, CDR2 YNNKEL, per germline (reference sequence). V was shortened by 2 bases and J by 8 bases, with 12 bases between the two germline ends. This CDR3 has 13 residues. In DNA, the CDR3 is TGTGCCAGCAGCCAATCCAGAGTAGCGGAAGCTTTCTTT. It encodes CASSQSRVAEAFF.

This clonotype appeared many times. The J gene is TRBJ2-1, the V gene TRBV20-1; 8 bases are shared with TRBD2. CDR1 is DFQATT, CDR2 SNEGSKA, per germline (reference sequence). CDR3 length equals 13 residues. V was clipped by 6 bases and J by 8 bases; unmatched bases: 9. In nucleotides, the CDR3 is TGCAGTGCCCCTCGGGGGGGGGCCGATGAGCAGTTCTTC. Its protein is CSAPRGGADEQFF.

V and J are TRBV5-1 and TRBJ2-7; TRBD2 matches at 7 bases. Per the germline V gene, CDR1 is SGHRS and CDR2 is YFSETQ. The V segment lost 0 bases and the J segment 2 bases; nucleotides outside the gene matches: 5. CDR3 length equals 15 residues. The CDR3 loop is CASSLEALAAYEQYF. As DNA, the CDR3 is TGCGCCAGCAGCTTGGAGGCTCTAGCGGCCTACGAGCAGTACTTC.

The chain is built from TRBV5-1 and TRBJ2-2, with a possible D match to TRBD2 (6 bases). The germline V gene encodes CDR1 SGHRS and CDR2 YFSETQ. V was clipped by 0 bases and J by 5 bases, with 20 bases between them. The CDR3 has 18 amino acids. The CDR3 here is CASSLVVGSGGGTGELFF. As DNA, the CDR3 is TGCGCCAGCAGCTTGGTGGTTGGTAGCGGAGGAGGAACCGGGGAGCTGTTTTTT.

The chain couples TRBV6-5 to TRBJ2-2; maybe TRBD2 (7 bases). The germline V and J ends were trimmed by 6 bases and 7 bases, with 21 bases remaining between them. CDR1 is MNHEY and CDR2 is SVGAGI in the germline V gene. The CDR3 is 16 residues long. CDR3 amino acids: CASSPIGEGGNGELFF. The CDR3 DNA reads as TGTGCCAGCAGCCCAATCGGGGAGGGGGGGAACGGGGAGCTGTTTTTT.